One T cell receptor beta chain is described in this entry. The entry originates in a study of blood T cell repertoires in COVID-19. Study-wide context: The United States, Italy and Spain were the sources of the acute and convalescent COVID-19 samples. Sources were T cells, B-cell-depleted T cells, or PBMCs; the material itself was cDNA or gDNA.

How the authors handled the data: Quantification of nucleated cells was approximated via reference gene primer amplification. Sequencing was performed with immunoSEQ multiplex PCR; in TCRdb, only in-frame clones are kept and a portion is missing. D and trimming come from the DNA, and the V and J calls and clone size come from that table. The table lists about 220,000 clones, around four fifths of them singletons, with nearly 20% in the top ten. This CDR3 contains 13 residues. The junction had 9 bases not matched to a gene; V was cut back by 6 bases and J by 9 bases. Germline V gives CDR1 SGHTA, CDR2 FQGTGA.

The chain combines TRBV7-3 with TRBJ1-1; TRBD1 aligns across 8 bases. Source material: peripheral blood. This TCR came from a man aged 30-40 years with active or convalescent COVID-19. The DNA of the CDR3 is TGTGCCAGCAGACCAGGGGGCGCGGGGAAAGCTTTCTTT. Translated: CASRPGGAGKAFF.